One sample yielded the 20 T cell receptor beta chains listed below, sequenced in a study of T cell changes during pregnancy in multiple sclerosis. Libraries were prepared by immunoSEQ multiplex PCR; TCRdb keeps only in-frame clonotypes and omits some of them. The repertoire holds some 80,000 clones, with nearly 95% as singletons. The sequencing here drew on peripheral blood, taken in the second trimester of pregnancy. All receptors derive from a female donor with multiple sclerosis, enrolled in a pregnancy study.

This rearrangement joins TRBV5-1 to TRBJ1-3; TRBD1 aligns across 12 bases. This CDR3 spans 17 amino acids. From germline, CDR1 is SGHRS and CDR2 YFSETQ. V shed 0 bases and J 4 bases; nucleotides not matched to a gene: 5. The CDR3, as DNA: TGCGCCAGCAGCTTGGAGGGGACAGGGGGCTACGGAAACACCATATATTTT. This encodes CASSLEGTGGYGNTIYF.

This rearrangement joins TRBV7-6 to TRBJ1-1, with D perhaps matching TRBD1 (6 bases). V lost 5 bases and J lost 1, with 17 bases in between. From germline, CDR1 is SGHVS and CDR2 FNYEAQ. The CDR3 runs to 16 residues. CDR3 in amino acids: CASSPIAGGRNTEAFF. The CDR3 nucleotides read TGTGCCAGCAGCCCCATCGCGGGGGGGCGGAACACTGAAGCTTTCTTT.

This clone was picked up a small number of times. V and J are TRBV14 and TRBJ2-7, with 16 positions matching TRBD2. V shed 2 bases and J 8 bases; nucleotides not matched to a gene: 6. This CDR3 is built from 16 residues. Germline-derived CDR1 and CDR2 are SGHDN and FVKESK. The CDR3: CASSQRSGLAGGKQYF. In DNA, the CDR3 is TGTGCCAGCAGCCAAAGATCGGGACTAGCGGGAGGGAAGCAGTACTTC.

This chain joins TRBV10-3 and TRBJ1-1; 9 bases agree with TRBD1. CDR1 is ENHRY, CDR2 SYGVKD, per germline. The V segment lost 4 bases and the J segment 5 bases; nucleotides outside the gene matches: 5. The CDR3 sequence is 14 residues long. The CDR3 here is CAISGQGGGTEAFF. The DNA of the CDR3 is TGTGCCATCAGTGGACAGGGGGGCGGTACTGAAGCTTTCTTT.

This clone was detected only once. This chain links TRBV10-1 with TRBJ2-2, with 14 bases lining up with TRBD2. The CDR3 spans 17 residues. Losses at the gene ends were 0 bases for V and 4 bases for J; bases not matched to a gene: 1. Germline V gives CDR1 WNHNN, CDR2 SYGVQD (reference sequence). In nucleotides, the CDR3 is TGCGCCAGCAGTGAGTCGGGACTAGCGGGAGCCACCGGGGAGCTGTTTTTT. It yields the protein CASSESGLAGATGELFF.

J is TRBJ2-7 and V is TRBV27, with 12 nucleotides matching TRBD2. Germline CDR1 is MNHEY and CDR2 is SMNVEV (reference sequence). Losses at the gene ends were 5 bases for V and 2 bases for J; bases not matched to a gene: 4. CDR3 size: 15 residues. The CDR3 DNA follows: TGTGCCAGCAGTCCACTAGCGGGAGGAACCTACGAGCAGTACTTC. It yields the protein CASSPLAGGTYEQYF.

The genes are TRBV18 and TRBJ2-7; D call uncertain. Germline-derived CDR1 and CDR2 are KGHSH and LQKENI. V was clipped by 2 bases and J by 9 bases, with 11 bases between them. CDR3 length: 12 amino acids. The CDR3 coding sequence is TGTGCCAGCTCACCAGAAGAAGGAGTGCAGTACTTC. It specifies CASSPEEGVQYF.

Note on this clone: One end of the junction varies from germline; a read error may be responsible. The rearrangement uses TRBV2 and TRBJ2-5, with D possibly TRBD2 on 5 matching bases. CDR1 is SNHLY and CDR2 is FYNNEI in the germline V gene. The CDR3 has 12 residues. CDR3 residues: CASTGFEETQYF. The CDR3 DNA sequence: TGTGCTAGCACGGGATTTGAAGAGACCCAGTACTTC.

The chain joins TRBV29-1 to TRBJ1-1; a possible D gene is TRBD1 (6 bases). This CDR3 is built from 11 residues. CDR1 and CDR2 (germline): SQVTM, ANQGSEA. With 4 bases removed from V and 8 bases from J, the gap between germline ends came to 11 bases. CDR3 sequence reads: CSVGGGGEAFF. The CDR3 DNA reads TGCAGCGTTGGAGGGGGAGGGGAAGCTTTCTTT.

The genes are TRBV29-1 and TRBJ2-1; TRBD2 matches at 13 bases. The CDR3 spans 14 residues. The V segment lost 7 bases and the J segment 10 bases; nucleotides outside the gene matches: 10. Germline CDR1 is SQVTM and CDR2 is ANQGSEA. The CDR3 DNA is TGCAGCGCCGACACTAGCGGGAGGGCCCGAGAGCAGTTCTTC. Translating it yields CSADTSGRAREQFF.

The chain uses TRBV11-2 and TRBJ2-7; TRBD2 matches at 11 bases. The CDR3 is 15 amino acids. Trimming cost V 8 bases and J 2 bases; bases outside gene matches: 8. Germline assignment: CDR1 SGHAT and CDR2 FQNNGV. The CDR3 spells CASLVLAGGTYEQYF. DNA of the CDR3: TGTGCCAGCTTGGTGTTAGCGGGAGGGACCTACGAGCAGTACTTC.

The chain uses TRBV6-1 and TRBJ2-7; no firm D call. CDR3 length: 11 residues. Trimming took off 4 bases at V and 2 bases at J, with 3 bases between the two ends. CDR1 and CDR2 (germline): MNHNS, SASEGT. CDR3 residues: CASSATYEQYF. In nucleotides, the CDR3 is TGTGCCAGCAGTGCAACCTACGAGCAGTACTTC.

The chain links TRBV6-5 to TRBJ1-1; D unresolved. V gave up 4 bases and J gave up 8 bases, with 11 bases separating them. CDR1 and CDR2 from the germline V gene are MNHEY and SVGAGI. The CDR3 length is 12 residues. The CDR3 sequence: CASSWGRGEAFF. For the CDR3, the DNA is TGTGCCAGCAGTTGGGGAAGAGGGGAAGCTTTCTTT.

This clone was recorded a few times. The V call is TRBV4-1, the J call TRBJ2-7; D not certain. The CDR3 consists of 15 residues. Trimming shortened V by 1 base and J by 0 bases, and 10 bases separated the two germline ends. Germline V lookup: CDR1 MGHRA, CDR2 YSYEKL. The chain's CDR3 is CASSQGIAVSYEQYF. The CDR3 DNA is TGCGCCAGCAGCCAAGGCATCGCGGTCTCCTACGAGCAGTACTTC.

CDR3 amino acids: CASSSQSSGSLRGEQFF. Here the CDR3 DNA reads TGTGCCAGCAGTTCCCAATCTAGCGGGAGCCTTAGGGGTGAGCAGTTCTTC. The chain has TRBV7-2 and TRBJ2-1; 10 bases map to TRBD2. The CDR3 totals 17 residues. After removal of 6 bases from V and 9 bases from J, the junction contained 17 bases not matched to a gene. Germline V gene sequence: CDR1 SGHTA, CDR2 FQGNSA. The whole variable domain, remainder taken from reference TRBV7-2 and TRBJ2-1, is GAGVSQSPSNKVTEKGKDVELRCDPISGHTALYWYRQSLGQGLEFLIYFQGNSAPDKSGLPSDRFSAERTGGSVSTLTIQRTQQEDSAVYLCASSSQSSGSLRGEQFFGPGTRLTVL.

The V gene is TRBV9, the J gene TRBJ2-5, with D possibly being TRBD2 (6 bases). Germline V gene data show CDR1 as SGDLS and CDR2 as YYNGEE. Trimming removed 4 bases at V and 1 base at J, with 17 bases between. This CDR3 region has 16 residues. For the CDR3, the DNA is TGTGCCAGCAGCCCGAGACCCGGACTACTCCAAGAGACCCAGTACTTC. It is translated as CASSPRPGLLQETQYF.

The chain carries TRBV4-2 and TRBJ1-1; 8 positions match TRBD1. CDR3 length: 12 residues. Per germline, CDR1 LGHNA and CDR2 YNFKEQ. V dropped 5 bases and J dropped 10; count of bases not matched to a gene: 6. The CDR3 loop reads CASSSQTGVAFF. In DNA form, the CDR3 reads TGTGCCAGCAGCTCACAGACAGGGGTAGCTTTCTTT.

The chain employs TRBV5-1 and TRBJ2-7; 7 bases map to TRBD1. With V trimmed by 3 bases and J by 4 bases, 4 bases remained unmatched. The CDR3 covers 13 residues. Germline CDR1 and CDR2: SGHRS and YFSETQ. This chain's CDR3 is CASSSMTGYEQYF. Written as DNA, the CDR3 is TGCGCCAGCAGCTCCATGACAGGGTACGAGCAGTACTTC.

This clone was recorded only once. The gene calls are TRBV18 and TRBJ2-1; 7 positions match TRBD1. Germline loops: CDR1 KGHSH, CDR2 LQKENI. The V segment lost 3 bases and the J segment 2 bases; nucleotides outside the gene matches: 13. This CDR3 is built from 18 residues. The CDR3 loop is CASSPRALTGDTYNEQFF. In DNA, the CDR3 is TGTGCCAGCTCACCGCGGGCCCTTACAGGGGACACCTACAATGAGCAGTTCTTC.

The gene calls are TRBV30 and TRBJ1-2; tentative D call: TRBD1 (5 bases). The CDR3 extends over 14 amino acids. The germline V and J ends were trimmed by 8 bases and 6 bases, with 22 bases remaining between them. Germline V CDR1 and CDR2: GTSNPN, SVGIG (reference sequence). The CDR3 here is CATERAGPLDGYTF. CDR3 bases: TGTGCCACCGAAAGGGCAGGGCCTCTCGATGGCTACACCTTC.